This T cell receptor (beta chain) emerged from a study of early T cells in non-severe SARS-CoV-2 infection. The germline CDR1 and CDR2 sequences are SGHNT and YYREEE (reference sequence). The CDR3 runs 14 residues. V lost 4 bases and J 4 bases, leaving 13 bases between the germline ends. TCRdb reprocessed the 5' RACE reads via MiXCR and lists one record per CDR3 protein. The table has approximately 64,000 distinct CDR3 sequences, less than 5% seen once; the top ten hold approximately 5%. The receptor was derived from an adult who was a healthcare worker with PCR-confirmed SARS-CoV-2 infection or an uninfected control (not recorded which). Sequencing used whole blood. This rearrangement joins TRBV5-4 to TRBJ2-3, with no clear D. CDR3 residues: CASSPSVQADTQYF. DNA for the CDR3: TGTGCCAGCAGCCCCTCAGTGCAGGCAGATACGCAGTATTTT.